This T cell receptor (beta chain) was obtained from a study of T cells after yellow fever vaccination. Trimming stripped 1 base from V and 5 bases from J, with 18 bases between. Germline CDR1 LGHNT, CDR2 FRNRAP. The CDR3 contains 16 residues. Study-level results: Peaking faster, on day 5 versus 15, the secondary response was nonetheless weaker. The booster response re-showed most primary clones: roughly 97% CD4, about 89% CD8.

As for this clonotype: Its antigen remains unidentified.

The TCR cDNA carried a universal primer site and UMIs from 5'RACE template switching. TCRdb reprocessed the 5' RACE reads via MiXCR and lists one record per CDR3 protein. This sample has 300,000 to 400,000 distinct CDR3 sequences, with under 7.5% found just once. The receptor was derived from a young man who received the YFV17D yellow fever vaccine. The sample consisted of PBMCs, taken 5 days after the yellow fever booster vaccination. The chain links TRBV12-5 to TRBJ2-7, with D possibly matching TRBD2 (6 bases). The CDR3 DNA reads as TGTGCTAGTGGTTTGGGGGGGAGCAGTTTAGCGGACGAGCAGTACTTC. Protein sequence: CASGLGGSSLADEQYF.